This T cell receptor beta chain was sequenced during a study of blood T cell repertoires in COVID-19. For the study at large: Both acute and convalescent COVID-19 samples were obtained from the United States, Italy and Spain.

In the authors' methods: Amplification from reference gene primers served as the basis for estimated nucleated cell counts. Only in-frame clones appear in the TCRdb table, and some are missing; sequencing was by immunoSEQ multiplex PCR. V and J calls and clone size are copied from that table; D and trimming were computed from the DNA. The table includes roughly 100,000 clones, approximately 90% detected once. The CDR3 extends over 14 amino acids. CDR1 is SNHLY and CDR2 is FYNNEI in the germline V gene. With 6 bases removed from V and 4 bases from J, the gap between germline ends came to 13 bases. This TCR derives from an elderly woman in a cohort sampled during active COVID-19. Sequences were obtained from peripheral blood. This chain joins TRBV2 and TRBJ1-3, with D maybe TRBD1 (5 bases). This CDR3 is CASSPGLAGNTIYF. The CDR3 coding sequence is TGTGCCAGCAGCCCGGGACTTGCCGGAAACACCATATATTTT.